This T cell receptor (beta chain) was sequenced during a study of T cell repertoires in cytomegalovirus infection (dated by TCRdb to the late 2010s). For context, the study as a whole: The HLA type of each donor mattered for the analysis, because public TCR beta signatures pointed to carriage of CMV infection along with the matching HLA type.

The sequencer listed for this sample is Illumina HiSeq 1500. The public reads were run again by TCRdb, first through fastp at Q25 and then through MiXCR, and only productive beta chains were kept. Entries are consolidated by CDR3 protein sequence, retaining the most common genes and DNA. For this sample the table gives about 530,000 distinct CDR3 sequences, of which 26% were detected only once. The ten largest clones capture roughly 13% of the sample. Summary of the overall study and its limitations: In both this cohort and an independent cohort of 300 to 450 donors, the cumulative frequency of public TCR beta family members distinguished carriers of CMV infection plus the relevant HLA type. The ex vivo response was dominated by HLA-C-restricted CMV-specific TCR beta clonotypes, which also provided the single most frequent clonotype in two of eight donors.

This clonotype was detected only a few times. The antigen this receptor binds is unknown. No base quality information exists; no much larger clone differs at one position. The sequenced material came from PBMCs. This clonotype originated in a human donor in good health (CMV status not recorded). Some clones in this sample may be carry-over from other donors' samples.

The DNA reads TGTGCCAGAGTCGACACTGAAGCTTTCTTT. It encodes CARVDTEAFF. Recombination linked TRBV28 to TRBJ1-1; the D segment cannot be called with confidence. The CDR3, from cysteine to phenylalanine, totals 10 residues. CDR3 DNA only is kept here, 30 bases in frame from base 1. Trimming at the junction amounts to 9 bases on V and 3 bases on J, and the germline ends lie 5 bases apart. From the germline V gene, CDR1 is MDHEN and CDR2 is SYDVKM.